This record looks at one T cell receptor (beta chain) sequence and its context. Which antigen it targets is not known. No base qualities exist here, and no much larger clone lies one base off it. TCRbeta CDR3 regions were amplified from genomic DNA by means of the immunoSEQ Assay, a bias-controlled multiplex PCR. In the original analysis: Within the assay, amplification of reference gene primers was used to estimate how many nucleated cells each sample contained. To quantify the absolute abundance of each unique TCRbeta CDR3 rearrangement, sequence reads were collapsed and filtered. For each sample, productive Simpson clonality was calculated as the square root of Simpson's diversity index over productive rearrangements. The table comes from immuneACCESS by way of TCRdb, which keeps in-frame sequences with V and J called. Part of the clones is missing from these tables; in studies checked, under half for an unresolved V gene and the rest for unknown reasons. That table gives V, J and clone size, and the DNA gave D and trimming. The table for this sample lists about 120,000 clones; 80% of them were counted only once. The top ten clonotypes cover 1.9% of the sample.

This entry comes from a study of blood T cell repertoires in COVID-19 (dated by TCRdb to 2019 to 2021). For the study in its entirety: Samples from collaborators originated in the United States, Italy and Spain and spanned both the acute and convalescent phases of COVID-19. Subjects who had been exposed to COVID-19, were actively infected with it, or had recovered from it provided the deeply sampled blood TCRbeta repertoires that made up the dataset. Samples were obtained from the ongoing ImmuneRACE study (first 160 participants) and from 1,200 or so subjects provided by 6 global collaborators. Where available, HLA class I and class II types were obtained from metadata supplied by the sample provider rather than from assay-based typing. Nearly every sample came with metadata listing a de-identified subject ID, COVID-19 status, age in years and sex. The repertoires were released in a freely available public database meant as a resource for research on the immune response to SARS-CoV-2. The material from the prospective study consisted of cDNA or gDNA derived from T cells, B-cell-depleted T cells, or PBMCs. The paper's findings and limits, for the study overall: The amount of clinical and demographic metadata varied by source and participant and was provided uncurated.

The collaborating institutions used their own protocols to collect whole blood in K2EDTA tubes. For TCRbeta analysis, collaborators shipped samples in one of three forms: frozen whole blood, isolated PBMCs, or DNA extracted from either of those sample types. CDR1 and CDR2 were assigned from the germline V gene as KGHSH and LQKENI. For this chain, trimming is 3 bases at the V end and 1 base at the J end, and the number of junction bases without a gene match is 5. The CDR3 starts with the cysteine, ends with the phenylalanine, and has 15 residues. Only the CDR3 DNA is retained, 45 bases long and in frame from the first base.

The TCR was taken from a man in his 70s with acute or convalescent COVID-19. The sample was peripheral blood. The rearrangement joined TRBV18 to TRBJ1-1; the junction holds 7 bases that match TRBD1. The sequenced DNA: TGTGCCAGCTCACCCGACAGGGAAAGGAACACTGAAGCTTTCTTT. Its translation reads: CASSPDRERNTEAFF.